This T cell receptor (beta chain) derives from a study of cytomegalovirus exposure and HLA in healthy donors (dated by TCRdb to about 2017). For the wider study: In an earlier analysis of about 560 of the donors, under 300 Gb of sequence data and just under 120 million unique TCR beta sequences from 150 million to 200 million T cells were reported. Around 320 gigabases of sequencing data and tens of millions of unique TCR sequences were included in an early release covering roughly 600 HLA-typed donors. Of the roughly 400 genotyped donors, 81% were placed in the genetic ancestry cluster associated with self-reported Caucasian donors. The study aimed to test whether signatures of past pathogen exposure could be identified by cataloging public T cell receptors. The study profiled the T cell repertoires of 500 to 800 subjects by immunosequencing and related them to cytomegalovirus serostatus. In addition to the first cohort of around 670 subjects, a separate validation cohort of around 110 different subjects was used. The study combined high-throughput TCR immunosequencing, statistical association of individual TCRs with disease status, and machine learning to predict cytomegalovirus infection status. To study patterns of TCR occurrence, a later analysis re-analyzed previously published TCR beta repertoires from around 700 donors and added high-resolution HLA genotyping. The later analysis used no new phenotypic data to find candidate immune exposures, relying instead on TCR beta sequences and their occurrence across donors. In an earlier analysis of 587 of the donors, high-throughput TCR beta sequencing was used to judge whether each TCR beta V gene segment behaved as functional or pseudogenic. Donor age, sex, ethnicity and CMV serostatus were compiled together with the repertoire data. In a later genetic analysis, genome-wide SNP genotypes for about 55% of the roughly 670 donors were used, and that subset was treated as a discovery cohort. All discovery cohort repertoires had been generated using a single sequencing platform. Class I and class II HLA loci were covered by the typing at four-digit resolution. The number of donors typed differed by locus, with roughly 629-640 for A, B, C, DRB1 and DQB1, 522 for DQA1, 600 to 610 for DPA1, and 472 for DPB1. Roughly 5 DR-DQ haplotypes were handled as single units for association and clustering because linkage in the cohort was strong. Among some 410 genotyped donors of the cohort, an average of approximately 240,000 unique TCR beta nucleotide sequences was sequenced per donor, of which about 18% were non-productive. Here is what the overall study found, with its caveats: The cohort was sequenced for TCR beta chains only, and without alpha or paired-chain data the features that could be detected were limited. A later analysis found that TCR association rates varied across HLA loci, with DRB1 alleles showing the most associated TCRs and HLA-C alleles the fewest. Correlated functional status among segregating V segments might be attributable to linkage disequilibrium, but an unknown experimental factor could not be ruled out. The classifier was reported to diagnose cytomegalovirus status with high specificity and sensitivity in both the original cohort and the validation cohort. Across donors, most TCR sequences were observed very rarely, whereas some public TCRs were present in many individuals. Because some donors lacked HLA typing at each locus, the association tests relied only on the typed subset. In an earlier analysis of around 600 of the donors, most TCR beta V segments appeared in productive rearrangements about 87% or about 30% of the time, broadly matching IMGT annotations. Assigning TCR associations to individual alleles was difficult when HLA alleles, especially DR and DQ, strongly co-occurred. Compared with equally common non-associated chains, HLA-associated TCR beta chains in a later analysis were more clonally expanded and had lower generation probabilities. The presence/absence analyses assumed that sequencing depth was roughly uniform across donors, and that assumption may not be true. A few of the identified cytomegalovirus-associated TCR beta chains were confirmed in vitro to be specific for cytomegalovirus antigens. According to the authors, the approach could potentially be generalized to other disease states and immunological phenotypes. According to a later genetic analysis, donors in an Asian-associated ancestry cluster had fewer N-insertions in productive TCRs than the approximately 690-donor mean. Most CMV-associated TCR beta chains appeared to be HLA-restricted in a later analysis, and the HLA associations seemed to be driven largely by CMV exposure. Because counts were too low, roughly 16 rarely observed V segments, including chromosome 9 orphons, were excluded from the earlier analysis of some 590 of the donors. In a later analysis, around 17,000 TCR beta sequences were associated with specific HLA alleles at a false discovery rate of 0.05. The study listed 150 to 200 TCR beta chains as associated with cytomegalovirus. The sequencing pipeline was judged likely to have produced a cluster of highly shared sequence variants as a technical artifact. For the cohort, immune exposure information was limited to CMV serostatus. A later genetic analysis associated a missense DCLRE1C variant with V-gene and J-gene trimming of TCR beta chains, and an independent cohort replicated the association. Several of the top co-occurrence clusters appeared to be linked to parvovirus B19, influenza, CMV and Epstein-Barr virus, according to a later analysis. A further reported finding was that TCR beta sequences accurately predicted the HLA-A and HLA-B alleles for most subjects in the first cohort.

On this clone: Its target antigen remains unknown. Base qualities are not provided; no much larger clone lies one nucleotide away.

The cohort consisted of fewer than 700 healthy bone marrow donors. At the time of sampling, every cohort member was nominally healthy, though immune exposures that went unrecorded were likely present. The donor tested CMV seropositive, placing the donor among the roughly 270 seropositive members of the cohort. A peripheral blood sample was provided by each donor, and peripheral blood mononuclear cells were used for TCR beta sequencing. Genomic DNA extraction from the blood cell samples was performed with the Qiagen DNeasy Blood Extraction Kit. The library was produced with the immunoSEQ multiplex PCR assay. For the multiplex PCR, a mixture combining 60 forward primers for TCR Vbeta segments and 13 reverse primers for TCR Jbeta segments was used. The CDR3 region of rearranged TCR beta genes was amplified from genomic DNA with a multiplex PCR assay. Amplified TCR beta libraries were sequenced as 87-base-pair reads on the Illumina HiSeq System. Per the source publication's procedure: A later analysis tallied roughly 80 million unique TCR beta chains across the approximately 670 repertoires, and approximately 11 million of those chains were shared by two or more donors. Raw reads were error-corrected and collapsed into unique sequences by a nearest-neighbor algorithm in which closely related sequences were merged to remove PCR and sequencing errors. V, D and J gene segments were assigned by aligning CDR3 sequences to IMGT reference sequences. For a sequence to be retained, a match of at least six nucleotides was required to both a V gene segment and a J gene segment. Rearrangements were called productive when the CDR3 lacked stop codons and stayed in frame with V and J; all others were non-productive. CDR3 was defined according to IMGT convention as the region running from the second conserved V-encoded cysteine to the conserved J-encoded phenylalanine. In an earlier analysis of 500 to 650 of the donors, sequences lacking an unambiguous match to a single V gene segment were excluded. In an earlier analysis of some 590 of the donors, a V segment was called functional when productive rearrangements were above 56.7%, and segregating when the standard deviation between donors exceeded 5%. A statistical classification framework was developed to diagnose cytomegalovirus status using the catalog of TCR beta chain sequences. In a later analysis, V and J genes were assigned by comparing TCR nucleotide sequences against IMGT/GENE-DB human TR gene sequences. Using the TCRdist pipeline, a later analysis assigned CDR3 sequences along with most-parsimonious VDJ recombination scenarios. In a later analysis, each TCR beta chain was defined by its CDR3 amino acid sequence together with its V-gene family, and reads lacking a unique V-gene family were excluded. A later analysis removed over 500 highly shared, low-generation-probability nucleotide sequences to deal with suspected cross-contamination and a sequencing artifact. A later analysis calculated a clonal expansion index for each public chain from normalized within-repertoire ranks of inferred template counts. A later analysis computed generation probabilities with a VDJ recombination model fitted to out-of-frame rearrangements, and checked the results against IGoR. Hypergeometric tests were used in a later analysis to score TCR-TCR, TCR-HLA and TCR-CMV co-occurrence, with a repertoire-size bias correction applied to the TCR pairs. In a later analysis, false discovery rates were estimated by permuting HLA or CMV assignments 20 times. In a later analysis, co-occurring TCRs were grouped using DBSCAN, and TCRdist sequence similarity was added for clustering within HLA-allele-positive subsets. For co-occurrence clustering, repertoires with fewer than 30,000 or more than 120,000 public chains were excluded, along with four or five repertoires with anomalous nucleotide sharing. TCRdb carries this immuneACCESS record with in-frame sequences only. Its versions omit some clonotypes, under half of them owing to an unresolved V gene in the studies checked, with the rest unexplained. The DNA gave D and trimming, while V, J and clone size come from that table. This sample gives approximately 150,000 clones in total; around 80% of them show up just once. The ten largest account for about 11% of the sample.

The TCR originated in a man between 18 and 29 years old in good health and CMV-seropositive. What was sequenced was PBMCs.

The CDR3 protein sequence reads: CATRGTTSYEQYF. The nucleotide sequence is TGTGCCACCAGGGGGACAACCTCCTACGAGCAGTACTTC. The rearrangement joined TRBV27 to TRBJ2-7; TRBD1 agrees with 7 junctional bases. After removal of 10 bases from V and 0 bases from J, the junction retains 6 bases not matched to a gene. The CDR3 measures 13 amino acids from cysteine to phenylalanine. Just the 39-base CDR3 DNA is kept, in frame starting at base 1. Based on the germline V gene (reference sequence), the CDR1 and CDR2 sequences are MNHEY and SMNVEV.